This T cell receptor beta chain was obtained from a study of blood T cells in healthy people across ages. The study's findings and limits: Researchers deemed the diversity estimates from one million T cells underestimates.

This CDR3 has 16 amino acids. Germline-derived CDR1 and CDR2 are MGHRA and YSYEKL. The V gene end was trimmed by 4 bases and the J gene end by 4 bases; junction bases not matched to a gene: 8. This clonotype has ten or more counts. Its antigen remains unidentified. For the second PCR, which ran for 7 to 11 cycles, a sample-barcoded 5' primer and a J-beta primer mix were used. In TCRdb, the 5' RACE reads were re-called with MiXCR into one record per CDR3 protein. The profile shows hundreds of thousands of distinct CDR3 sequences, more than 25% of them singletons. V gene TRBV4-1 combines with J gene TRBJ2-1; TRBD2 matches at 9 bases. This clonotype originated in an elderly woman in good health. The sample consisted of blood. The CDR3 region has the DNA TGCGCCAGCAGCCCTGGGGCTAGCGGGGCTTACAATGAGCAGTTCTTC. As protein: CASSPGASGAYNEQFF.